The 26 T cell receptor beta chains reported below all come from one sample, sequenced in a study of control samples from healthy donors and cancer patients. Sequencing used immunoSEQ multiplex PCR; TCRdb keeps in-frame clones, though not all of them. This table holds 95,000 to 150,000 clones, 91% found once. The sequencing input was blood. The source is a woman aged 18-35 years in good health.

The chain is built from TRBV11-2 and TRBJ2-3, with D perhaps TRBD2 (5 bases). CDR3 length: 12 amino acids. The germline V gene encodes CDR1 SGHAT and CDR2 FQNNGV. V shed 7 bases and J shed 5 bases, with 10 bases lying between them. Here the CDR3 reads CASTYGEDTQYF. CDR3 in DNA: TGTGCCAGCACCTACGGGGAAGATACGCAGTATTTT.

The rearrangement links TRBV28 to TRBJ2-1; TRBD1 matches 10 bases. The CDR3 spans 15 residues. V lost 2 bases to trimming and J lost 7 bases; unmatched junction nucleotides: 5. CDR1 is MDHEN and CDR2 is SYDVKM in the germline V gene. The CDR3 is CASSLMTGGRNEQFF. CDR3 DNA sequence: TGTGCCAGCAGTTTAATGACAGGGGGCCGGAATGAGCAGTTCTTC.

The chain recombines TRBV30 with TRBJ1-2; D call uncertain. Per germline, CDR1 GTSNPN and CDR2 SVGIG (reference sequence). V was trimmed by 1 base and J by 6 bases, leaving 9 bases between them. The CDR3 spans 12 residues. CDR3 nucleotides: TGTGCCTGGAGTGGGGGTGGAAATGGCTACACCTTC. Its protein is CAWSGGGNGYTF.

V gene TRBV28 combines with J gene TRBJ2-7, with no clear D. The CDR3 spans 13 residues. Germline loops: CDR1 MDHEN, CDR2 SYDVKM. Trimming took 3 bases from V and 2 from J, leaving 8 bases between them. The CDR3 nucleotides read TGTGCCAGCAGTTTTACTGAGACCTACGAGCAGTACTTC. It yields the protein CASSFTETYEQYF.

The chain joins TRBV21-1 to TRBJ2-3; the DNA was not compared with TRBD2, the D call given in the table. TRBV21-1 is marked as a pseudogene. This CDR3 has 16 residues. CDR3 bases: TGTGCCAGCAGCCTGACTAGCTGGTCTAGCACAGATACGCAGTATTTT. It is translated as CASSLTSWSSTDTQYF.

The chain recombines TRBV5-8 with TRBJ1-4; 7 bases are shared with TRBD1. CDR1 is SGHTS and CDR2 is YDEGEE in the germline V gene. This CDR3 has 15 amino acids. The trim removed 3 bases at V and 4 bases at J, leaving 6 bases unmatched. Here the CDR3 DNA reads TGTGCCAGCAGCTCGGGACAGACAAATAATGAAAAACTGTTTTTT. It is translated as CASSSGQTNNEKLFF.

The V call is TRBV15, the J call TRBJ2-1; 7 bases fit TRBD2. J lost 7 bases, V lost 0 bases, and 6 bases had no gene match. This CDR3 spans 15 amino acids. Germline V lookup: CDR1 LNHNV, CDR2 YYDKDF (reference sequence). CDR3 loop: CATSRDLTSTNEQFF. In nucleotides, the CDR3 is TGTGCCACCAGCAGAGATTTGACTAGCACAAATGAGCAGTTCTTC.

CDR3 DNA: TGTGCCAGCAGTTCCCTGCGGGCCGGGACAGGGTACGGCTACACCTTC. Its translation is CASSSLRAGTGYGYTF. This chain joins TRBV27 and TRBJ1-2, with 9 bases aligning to TRBD1. V lost 4 bases to trimming and J lost 8 bases; unmatched junction nucleotides: 14. The CDR3 loop spans 16 amino acids. In germline, CDR1 is MNHEY, CDR2 SMNVEV (reference sequence).

The rearrangement links TRBV12-3 or TRBV12-4 to TRBJ2-7; the match to TRBD2 covers 8 bases. Trimming took 3 bases from V and 9 from J; bases not matched to a gene: 4. This CDR3 has 12 amino acids. The CDR3 sequence is CASSLTSVWQYF. The CDR3, as DNA: TGTGCCAGCAGTTTGACTAGCGTGTGGCAGTACTTC.

In its sample, this clone was seen once. The V and J genes are TRBV28 and TRBJ2-3; no firm D call. This CDR3 spans 19 amino acids. Germline V gene sequence: CDR1 MDHEN, CDR2 SYDVKM. V lost 0 bases to trimming and J lost 7 bases, with 26 bases between them. The CDR3 here is CASSLCGPLDLVLNHTQYF. CDR3 bases: TGTGCCAGCAGTTTATGCGGTCCTCTCGACTTAGTACTTAATCATACGCAGTATTTT.

The chain combines TRBV6-5 with TRBJ1-1; possibly TRBD1 for D (6 bases). The CDR3 is made up of 14 amino acids. CDR1 and CDR2 (germline): MNHEY, SVGAGI. With 7 bases removed from V and 0 bases from J, the gap between germline ends came to 12 bases. The DNA for the CDR3 is TGTGCCAGCAAGGGGGTAGACATGAACACTGAAGCTTTCTTT. Translating it yields CASKGVDMNTEAFF.

The chain has TRBV14 and TRBJ2-7; 9 positions match TRBD1. CDR1 and CDR2 from the germline V gene are SGHDN and FVKESK. The junction had 9 bases not matched to a gene; V was cut back by 5 bases and J by 4 bases. The CDR3 covers 15 residues. The CDR3 DNA reads TGTGCCAGCAGCTGGGGGACAGGGCACTTTTACGAGCAGTACTTC. This translates into CASSWGTGHFYEQYF.

The genes are TRBV24-1 and TRBJ2-6; 12 bases align to TRBD2. The V segment lost 4 bases and the J segment 0 bases; nucleotides outside the gene matches: 3. CDR1 and CDR2 from the germline V gene are KGHDR and SFDVKD. CDR3 length equals 18 residues. The CDR3, as DNA: TGTGCCACCAGTGACCCGACTAGCGGGGGCTCTGGGGCCAACGTCCTGACTTTC. It specifies CATSDPTSGGSGANVLTF.

The chain carries TRBV7-2 and TRBJ1-3; weak D call: TRBD1 (5 bases). Germline assignment: CDR1 SGHTA and CDR2 FQGNSA. The length of the CDR3 is 18 residues. V was pared by 7 bases and J by 1 base, with 23 bases between. The CDR3 DNA sequence: TGTGCCAGCACCCCTAAGACCGGGACCGCTCGGTCTGGAAACACCATATATTTT. This gives the protein CASTPKTGTARSGNTIYF.

V usage is TRBV18 and J usage is TRBJ1-4, with TRBD1 matching 7 bases. V dropped 6 bases and J dropped 5; count of bases not matched to a gene: 6. The CDR3 loop spans 14 amino acids. In germline, CDR1 is KGHSH, CDR2 LQKENI. The CDR3 here is CASSRQGGNEKLFF. CDR3 DNA sequence: TGTGCCAGCTCCCGACAGGGTGGAAATGAAAAACTGTTTTTT.

The chain employs TRBV7-3 and TRBJ2-3; TRBD2 aligns across 14 bases. CDR1 SGHTA and CDR2 FQGTGA come from the germline V gene. This CDR3 is 15 amino acids long. The ends lost 5 bases at V and 6 bases at J; junction bases unmatched: 4. The CDR3 DNA reads TGTGCCAGCAGCGGGACTAGCGGGGGTGGGGATACGCAGTATTTT. Translated: CASSGTSGGGDTQYF.

This sequence joins TRBV2 and TRBJ2-7; 8 bases are shared with TRBD1. The CDR3 is 13 residues long. The germline CDR1 and CDR2 sequences are SNHLY and FYNNEI. V lost 7 bases to trimming and J lost 2 bases; unmatched junction nucleotides: 4. The CDR3 region has the DNA TGTGCCAGCAACGGACAGGGTGCCTACGAGCAGTACTTC. It yields the protein CASNGQGAYEQYF. Variable domain in full (rest from reference TRBV2 and TRBJ2-7): EPEVTQTPSHQVTQMGQEVILRCVPISNHLYFYWYRQILGQKVEFLVSFYNNEISEKSEIFDDQFSVERPDGSNFTLKIRSTKLEDSAMYFCASNGQGAYEQYFGPGTRLTVT.

CDR3 amino acids: CASSSSGGYTDTQYF. Written as DNA, the CDR3 is TGTGCCAGCAGCTCTAGCGGGGGGTACACAGATACGCAGTATTTT. This chain links TRBV7-3 with TRBJ2-3, with 11 bases identical to TRBD2. The CDR3 has 15 residues. The germline CDR1 and CDR2 sequences are SGHTA and FQGTGA. V was pared by 4 bases and J by 2 bases, with 2 bases of the junction left unmatched.

This chain joins TRBV28 and TRBJ2-3; 7 bases match TRBD1. The CDR3 is 17 residues long. CDR1 MDHEN and CDR2 SYDVKM come from the germline V gene. Unmatched junction bases numbered 10, after V lost 3 bases and J lost 1 base. DNA for the CDR3: TGTGCCAGCAGTTTTAAGCTGGGACAGCCCGGCACAGATACGCAGTATTTT. Encoded protein: CASSFKLGQPGTDTQYF.

This sequence joins TRBV19 and TRBJ2-7; D is possibly TRBD2 (7 bases). CDR1 and CDR2 (germline): LNHDA, SQIVND (reference sequence). V was trimmed by 6 bases and J by 1 base, leaving 19 bases between them. This CDR3 spans 16 amino acids. The CDR3 here is CASSAVGLGQSYEQYF. The CDR3 bases are TGTGCCAGTAGCGCCGTCGGACTAGGACAGTCCTACGAGCAGTACTTC.

This sequence joins TRBV5-4 and TRBJ2-2; D is perhaps TRBD1 (6 bases). The CDR3 contains 18 residues. Germline-derived CDR1 and CDR2 are SGHNT and YYREEE (reference sequence). The V and J ends lost 3 bases and 2 bases respectively, with 20 bases between them. Here the CDR3 DNA reads TGTGCCAGCAGCTCTCCCTCATCGGGACATACCAACACCGGGGAGCTGTTTTTT. Encoded protein: CASSSPSSGHTNTGELFF.

V and J are TRBV28 and TRBJ2-7, with D possibly being TRBD2 (6 bases). The CDR3 sequence is 14 residues long. Trimming cost V 3 bases and J 3 bases, with 12 bases left between them. Germline values: CDR1 MDHEN, CDR2 SYDVKM. Here the CDR3 DNA reads TGTGCCAGCAGTTTTGGGGACTCATTCTACGAGCAGTACTTC. It encodes CASSFGDSFYEQYF.

The rearrangement uses TRBV29-1 and TRBJ1-1, with a weak D call TRBD1 (6 bases). Looked up from germline, CDR1 is SQVTM and CDR2 is ANQGSEA. The CDR3 spans 13 residues. V gave up 5 bases and J gave up 1 base, with 11 bases separating them. The DNA for the CDR3 is TGCAGCGTTCTGGACAGAGGGAACACTGAAGCTTTCTTT. It encodes CSVLDRGNTEAFF.

The chain has TRBV15 and TRBJ2-7, with unresolved D. Germline CDR1 reads LNHNV; CDR2 reads YYDKDF (reference sequence). Trimming pared 3 bases from V and 1 base from J, leaving 4 bases between. This CDR3 spans 12 amino acids. CDR3 protein: CATSRGSYEQYF. The CDR3 nucleotides are TGTGCCACCAGCAGGGGTTCCTACGAGCAGTACTTC.

This rearrangement joins TRBV3-1 (or the pseudogene TRBV3-2) to TRBJ2-7; 11 nucleotides align to TRBD2. CDR1 is LGHDT and CDR2 is YNNKEL in the germline V gene (reference sequence). This CDR3 spans 17 amino acids. V was clipped by 4 bases and J by 5 bases; unmatched bases: 13. CDR3 region: CASSPFLTSGRINEQYF. The CDR3 bases are TGTGCCAGCAGCCCCTTCCTAACTAGCGGGAGAATCAACGAGCAGTACTTC.

J is TRBJ2-1 and V is TRBV28; TRBD1 is a possible D gene (6 bases). The CDR3 has 15 residues. V lost 6 bases to trimming and J lost 2 bases, with 14 bases between them. Germline values: CDR1 MDHEN, CDR2 SYDVKM. The CDR3 sequence is CASRKRTDPYNEQFF. In DNA form, the CDR3 reads TGTGCCAGCAGAAAACGGACAGACCCCTACAATGAGCAGTTCTTC.